The 32 T cell receptor beta chains reported below all come from one sample, sequenced in a study of human T cells and chemical hapten exposure. One entry per CDR3 protein results from TCRdb running MiXCR on the RACE reads. The repertoire holds roughly 71,000 distinct CDR3 sequences, 5.5% to 7.5% seen once, with around 3.4% in the top ten. Time point of the sample: healthy volunteer bleed at 6 weeks. Unfractionated whole blood was the source from which total RNA was extracted. The sequencing sample was made of whole blood. The receptors originated from a female donor in good health. Some clones in this sample may be carry-over from other donors' samples.

This clonotype was seen at least ten times. This chain uses TRBV14 with TRBJ1-2; D gene uncertain. Germline CDR1 and CDR2: SGHDN and FVKESK. The germline V and J ends were trimmed by 1 base and 0 bases, with 6 bases remaining between them. The CDR3 consists of 14 residues. CDR3: CASSQVTANYGYTF. CDR3 DNA: TGTGCCAGCAGCCAAGTAACAGCTAACTATGGCTACACCTTC.

This clonotype was recorded at least ten times. This sequence joins TRBV4-2 and TRBJ2-2, with TRBD1 matching 7 bases. Germline V gene sequence: CDR1 LGHNA, CDR2 YNFKEQ. The CDR3 extends over 15 amino acids. With 2 bases clipped from V and 6 bases from J, the junction kept 6 bases outside the gene matches. The CDR3 spells CASSQTRTGPGELFF. In DNA form, the CDR3 reads TGTGCCAGCAGCCAAACCCGGACAGGCCCCGGGGAGCTGTTTTTT.

Many counts were recorded for this clonotype. CDR3 amino acids: CASSQNYLAGGNGEQYF. The CDR3 bases are TGCGCCAGCAGCCAGAACTACTTGGCGGGAGGGAACGGCGAGCAGTACTTC. The chain has TRBV4-3 and TRBJ2-7, with TRBD2 identical over 9 bases. Germline CDR1 is LGHNA and CDR2 is YSLEER. The CDR3 sequence is 17 residues long. Unmatched junction bases numbered 15, after V lost 3 bases and J lost 6 bases.

This clonotype has just a few counts. This rearrangement joins TRBV12-3 or TRBV12-4 to TRBJ2-5, with a weak D call TRBD1 (6 bases). Trimming pared 5 bases from V and 5 bases from J, leaving 24 bases between. There are 17 residues in the CDR3. The CDR3 DNA reads TGTGCCAGCAGTATAGTGGGACAAGAATCCCGATTCGAGACCCAGTACTTC. Protein: CASSIVGQESRFETQYF.

The CDR3 coding sequence is TGTGCCAGCAGCTGGGACGGGGCTGAAGCTTTCTTT. The encoded protein is CASSWDGAEAFF. The genes are TRBV7-9 and TRBJ1-1; a possible D gene is TRBD1 (5 bases). Germline CDR1 reads SEHNR; CDR2 reads FQNEAQ (reference sequence). The V end was cut by 4 bases, the J end by 6 bases, with 9 bases between. The CDR3 runs to 12 residues.

In this sample, this clonotype turned up once. One base away lies a much larger clone, so this may be a sequencing read error. The chain carries TRBV6-1 and TRBJ1-2; D gene unclear. The length of the CDR3 is 12 residues. CDR1 MNHNS and CDR2 SASEGT come from the germline V gene. This CDR3 reads CASSRIGETQNF. The CDR3 coding sequence is TGTGCCAGCAGTCGAATTGGGGAGACTCAAAACTTC.

The chain uses TRBV2 and TRBJ2-5; D is unclear. CDR1 and CDR2 from the germline V gene are SNHLY and FYNNEI. There are 13 residues in the CDR3. The V gene lost 3 bases and the J gene lost 1 base, with 6 bases spanning the gap. The CDR3 region has the DNA TGTGCCAGCAGTGAGCGGCGCCAAGAGACCCAGTACTTC. It translates to CASSERRQETQYF.

This clonotype was counted many times. The chain employs TRBV13 and TRBJ1-5; D uncertain. CDR3 length: 11 residues. CDR1 PRHDT and CDR2 FYEKMQ come from the germline V gene (reference sequence). The ends were cut back, 3 bases at V and 5 bases at J, with 2 bases in the middle. CDR3 coding DNA: TGTGCCAGCAGCTTCGATCAGCCCCAGCATTTT. This sequence encodes CASSFDQPQHF.

This clonotype was observed a handful of times. The chain recombines TRBV10-3 with TRBJ2-5; D remains unclear. Germline V gives CDR1 ENHRY, CDR2 SYGVKD. The ends were cut back, 4 bases at V and 3 bases at J, with 3 bases in the middle. This CDR3 contains 11 residues. This CDR3 is CAISGEETQYF. CDR3 nucleotides: TGTGCCATCAGTGGGGAAGAGACCCAGTACTTC.

This clonotype was seen many times. This chain joins TRBV2 and TRBJ1-1; possibly TRBD1 for D (6 bases). Between the trimmed V and J ends, which lost 8 bases and 3 bases, there was a span of 19 bases. Germline lookup yields CDR1 SNHLY and CDR2 FYNNEI. This CDR3 spans 15 amino acids. The CDR3 DNA follows: TGTGCCAGCCGACCTCTGGGGGCTGAACACACTGAAGCTTTCTTT. The encoded protein is CASRPLGAEHTEAFF.

Ten or more counts support this clonotype. The chain has TRBV29-1 and TRBJ2-7, with D tentatively TRBD2 (6 bases). V was cut by 6 bases and J by 5 bases, with 26 bases left in between. CDR3 size: 16 residues. CDR1 and CDR2 (germline): SQVTM, ANQGSEA. DNA for the CDR3: TGCAGCGTGGCCGGGGGTGATAGGGGTTTTTCCCACGAGCAGTACTTC. Encoded protein: CSVAGGDRGFSHEQYF.

This clonotype was recorded at least ten times. The chain carries TRBV19 and TRBJ2-1, with 11 bases that match TRBD2. Losses at the gene ends were 3 bases for V and 6 bases for J; bases not matched to a gene: 7. Germline lookup yields CDR1 LNHDA and CDR2 SQIVND (reference sequence). This CDR3 has 16 amino acids. DNA of the CDR3: TGTGCCAGTAGTATCATTAGCGGGAGGGGGGGCAATGAGCAGTTCTTC. It specifies CASSIISGRGGNEQFF. Based on the CDR3 plus reference TRBV19 and TRBJ2-1, the full variable domain is DGGITQSPKYLFRKEGQNVTLSCEQNLNHDAMYWYRQDPGQGLRLIYYSQIVNDFQKGDIAEGYSVSREKKESFPLTVTSAQKNPTAFYLCASSIISGRGGNEQFFGPGTRLTVL.

CDR3 DNA sequence: TGCAGTGCTAGAACATACCACTCCATGAACACTGAAGCTTTCTTT. Translated, it gives CSARTYHSMNTEAFF. The chain is built from TRBV20-1 and TRBJ1-1; D is uncertain. The CDR3 length is 15 residues. V lost 2 bases and J lost 0, with 13 bases in between. Germline assignment: CDR1 DFQATT and CDR2 SNEGSKA (reference sequence).

This chain joins TRBV5-1 and TRBJ2-3; D perhaps matches TRBD1 (5 bases). This CDR3 is 14 amino acids long. V lost 0 bases, J lost 4 bases, and 9 bases lay in between. Germline V CDR1 and CDR2: SGHRS, YFSETQ. CDR3 bases: TGCGCCAGCAGCTTGGAACAGGTGGCAGATACGCAGTATTTT. Protein: CASSLEQVADTQYF.

This clonotype has at least ten counts. CDR3 loop: CATSQRTGGALSSYNEQFF. Here the CDR3 DNA reads TGTGCCACCAGCCAACGGACAGGTGGAGCCCTAAGCTCCTACAATGAGCAGTTCTTC. This sequence joins TRBV24-1 and TRBJ2-1; TRBD1 aligns across 7 bases. Trimming cost V 7 bases and J 0 bases; bases outside gene matches: 17. This CDR3 is built from 19 residues. Germline loops: CDR1 KGHDR, CDR2 SFDVKD.

This clonotype came up a few times. CDR3 amino acids: CASSLLAAITDTQYF. The CDR3 coding sequence is TGCGCCAGCAGCCTACTAGCGGCGATTACAGATACGCAGTATTTT. The chain has TRBV5-1 and TRBJ2-3; 8 positions match TRBD2. Germline lookup yields CDR1 SGHRS and CDR2 YFSETQ. V was clipped by 4 bases and J by 3 bases; unmatched bases: 7. The CDR3 has 15 amino acids.

This clonotype was found many times. V usage is TRBV4-1 and J usage is TRBJ2-7, with TRBD2 matching 11 bases. Germline V gene data show CDR1 as MGHRA and CDR2 as YSYEKL. V was clipped by 0 bases and J by 7 bases; unmatched bases: 5. The CDR3 contains 15 residues. The DNA of the CDR3 is TGCGCCAGCAGCCAAGATCCTAGCGGGAGGTTAGAGCAGTACTTC. Encoded protein: CASSQDPSGRLEQYF.

Many counts were recorded for this clonotype. The gene calls are TRBV10-3 and TRBJ2-3, with D maybe TRBD2 (5 bases). Germline loops: CDR1 ENHRY, CDR2 SYGVKD. CDR3 length: 17 residues. V lost 0 bases and J lost 4, with 17 bases in between. CDR3 sequence reads: CAISESDGIRGPDTQYF. The DNA of the CDR3 is TGTGCCATCAGTGAGTCGGACGGGATTCGTGGCCCAGATACGCAGTATTTT.

This clonotype was detected many times. The chain couples TRBV28 to TRBJ2-7; maybe TRBD1 (6 bases). Germline V gene data show CDR1 as MDHEN and CDR2 as SYDVKM. The CDR3 is made up of 15 amino acids. Deletions cut 1 base from V and 3 bases from J, with 13 bases between. This CDR3 reads CASSLSTGTIYEQYF. CDR3 DNA sequence: TGTGCCAGCAGTTTATCCACAGGGACCATCTACGAGCAGTACTTC.

This clonotype was observed many times. The CDR3 loop is CASSFSNAAYTDTQYF. CDR3 DNA: TGTGCCAGCAGTTTCTCTAACGCGGCCTACACAGATACGCAGTATTTT. V gene TRBV3-1 combines with J gene TRBJ2-3; unclear D gene. CDR1 LGHDT and CDR2 YNNKEL come from the germline V gene (reference sequence). Trimming took off 6 bases at V and 2 bases at J, with 18 bases between the two ends. CDR3 length: 16 amino acids.

This clonotype turned up a few times. The rearrangement joins TRBV10-3 to TRBJ2-3, with 7 bases fitting TRBD2. The CDR3 runs 15 residues. CDR1 and CDR2 from the germline V gene are ENHRY and SYGVKD. V lost 4 bases to trimming and J lost 3 bases; unmatched junction nucleotides: 7. The CDR3 is CAISVGGDETDTQYF. CDR3 sequence (DNA): TGTGCCATCAGTGTTGGGGGGGACGAGACAGATACGCAGTATTTT.

This clonotype has a count of ten or more. The chain links TRBV2 to TRBJ2-7; possible D gene TRBD2, 6 bases. Germline CDR1 is SNHLY and CDR2 is FYNNEI. The CDR3 has 15 amino acids. V was shortened by 3 bases and J by 0 bases, with 12 bases between the two germline ends. CDR3 loop: CASSEGGISSYEQYF. The DNA of the CDR3 is TGTGCCAGCAGTGAGGGCGGGATCAGCTCCTACGAGCAGTACTTC. The variable domain in full, completed from reference TRBV2 and TRBJ2-7, reads EPEVTQTPSHQVTQMGQEVILRCVPISNHLYFYWYRQILGQKVEFLVSFYNNEISEKSEIFDDQFSVERPDGSNFTLKIRSTKLEDSAMYFCASSEGGISSYEQYFGPGTRLTVT.

The chain is built from TRBV3-1 and TRBJ2-7; 10 bases map to TRBD2. Germline loops: CDR1 LGHDT, CDR2 YNNKEL (reference sequence). The CDR3 spans 15 residues. Trimming took 1 base from V and 7 from J; bases not matched to a gene: 7. In DNA, the CDR3 is TGTGCCAGCAGCCAAGGTACAGCGGGAGGGCGTGAGCAGTACTTC. Translation: CASSQGTAGGREQYF.

The chain has TRBV7-9 and TRBJ2-7; no definite D call. V was clipped by 1 base and J by 1 base, with 5 bases between them. Germline CDR1 is SEHNR and CDR2 is FQNEAQ (reference sequence). The CDR3 extends over 13 amino acids. CDR3 protein: CASSLVRSYEQYF. The CDR3 DNA reads TGTGCCAGCAGCTTAGTAAGGTCCTACGAGCAGTACTTC.

This clonotype has just a few counts. The gene calls are TRBV7-2 and TRBJ1-1; no firm D call. The germline V and J ends were trimmed by 5 bases and 1 base, with 8 bases remaining between them. CDR1 SGHTA and CDR2 FQGNSA come from the germline V gene. This CDR3 region has 13 residues. For the CDR3, the DNA is TGTGCCAGCAGCGTATTCCAGAACACTGAAGCTTTCTTT. Translated: CASSVFQNTEAFF. Full variable domain (outside the CDR3, taken from reference TRBV7-2 and TRBJ1-1): GAGVSQSPSNKVTEKGKDVELRCDPISGHTALYWYRQSLGQGLEFLIYFQGNSAPDKSGLPSDRFSAERTGGSVSTLTIQRTQQEDSAVYLCASSVFQNTEAFFGQGTRLTVV.

The chain couples TRBV4-1 to TRBJ2-1, with D perhaps matching TRBD2 (5 bases). Germline-derived CDR1 and CDR2 are MGHRA and YSYEKL. Trimming pared 4 bases from V and 6 bases from J, leaving 13 bases between. This CDR3 is 14 amino acids long. The CDR3 here is CASSPVWTGNEQFF. DNA for the CDR3: TGCGCCAGCAGCCCCGTTTGGACTGGCAATGAGCAGTTCTTC.

There are many counts of this clonotype. V usage is TRBV3-1 and J usage is TRBJ2-2; 9 bases are a match to TRBD2. V dropped 0 bases and J dropped 2; count of bases not matched to a gene: 7. CDR3 size: 18 residues. Germline CDR1 is LGHDT and CDR2 is YNNKEL (reference sequence). CDR3 loop: CASSQEVSGRTNTGELFF. The CDR3 DNA is TGTGCCAGCAGCCAAGAGGTCAGCGGGAGGACCAACACCGGGGAGCTGTTTTTT.

The rearrangement links TRBV20-1 to TRBJ2-1, with D possibly TRBD1 on 6 matching bases. V lost 6 bases and J 8 bases, leaving 17 bases between the germline ends. Per germline, CDR1 DFQATT and CDR2 SNEGSKA (reference sequence). The CDR3 is 13 amino acids. The CDR3 loop is CSAADGRGYEQFF. CDR3 nucleotides: TGCAGTGCCGCGGACGGCAGGGGCTATGAGCAGTTCTTC.

The sample holds many counts of this clonotype. The chain uses TRBV20-1 and TRBJ2-3; 12 bases agree with TRBD2. Germline V gene data show CDR1 as DFQATT and CDR2 as SNEGSKA (reference sequence). J was trimmed by 0 bases and V by 0 bases; bases with no gene match: 7. This CDR3 comprises 18 residues. The CDR3: CSARDFLAGGPSTDTQYF. CDR3 in DNA: TGCAGTGCTAGAGATTTTCTAGCGGGAGGGCCTAGCACAGATACGCAGTATTTT.

At least ten counts were recorded for this clonotype. The rearrangement links TRBV11-3 to TRBJ2-2; possibly TRBD1 for D (7 bases). Trimming shortened V by 5 bases and J by 5 bases, and 18 bases separated the two germline ends. The CDR3 sequence is 16 residues long. Germline lookup yields CDR1 SGHNT and CDR2 YENEEA. DNA of the CDR3: TGTGCCAGCAGCGCCGGACAGGAGGGCTGGACCGGGGAGCTGTTTTTT. Translated: CASSAGQEGWTGELFF.

The V call is TRBV30, the J call TRBJ2-2, with D maybe TRBD1 (6 bases). CDR1 is GTSNPN, CDR2 SVGIG, per germline (reference sequence). Trimming stripped 3 bases from V and 3 bases from J, with 14 bases between. This CDR3 spans 15 amino acids. CDR3 nucleotides: TGTGCCTGGAGCCCAGGGGATTCCGACACCGGGGAGCTGTTTTTT. The encoded protein is CAWSPGDSDTGELFF.

V is TRBV12-3 or TRBV12-4 and J is TRBJ2-3; TRBD1 agrees at 8 bases. This CDR3 is built from 14 residues. The V gene end was trimmed by 4 bases and the J gene end by 2 bases; junction bases not matched to a gene: 2. CDR3 nucleotides: TGTGCCAGCAGTTGGACAGGGATCACAGATACGCAGTATTTT. This sequence encodes CASSWTGITDTQYF.